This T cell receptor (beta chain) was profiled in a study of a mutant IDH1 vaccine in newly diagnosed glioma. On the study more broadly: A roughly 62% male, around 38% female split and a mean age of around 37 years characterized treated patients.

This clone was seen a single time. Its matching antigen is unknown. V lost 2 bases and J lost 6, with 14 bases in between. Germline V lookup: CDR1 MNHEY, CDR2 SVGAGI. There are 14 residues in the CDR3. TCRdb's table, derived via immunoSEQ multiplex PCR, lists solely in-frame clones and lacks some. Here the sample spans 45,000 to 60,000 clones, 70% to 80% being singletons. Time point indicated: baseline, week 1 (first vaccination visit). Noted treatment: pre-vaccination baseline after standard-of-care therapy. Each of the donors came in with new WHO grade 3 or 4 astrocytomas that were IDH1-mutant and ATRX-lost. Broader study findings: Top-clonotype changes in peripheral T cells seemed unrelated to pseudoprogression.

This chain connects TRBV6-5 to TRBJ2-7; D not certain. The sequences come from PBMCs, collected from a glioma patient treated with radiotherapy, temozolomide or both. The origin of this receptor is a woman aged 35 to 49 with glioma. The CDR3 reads CASSYGPSFPEQYF. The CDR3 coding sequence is TGTGCCAGCAGTTACGGTCCCTCTTTCCCCGAGCAGTACTTC.